This T cell receptor (beta chain) was retrieved from a study of blood T cell repertoires in COVID-19. Here immunoSEQ multiplex PCR was the method, and the copy in TCRdb shows in-frame clones only, minus some. In the table there are around 200,000 clones, 80% to 90% of which are singletons. CDR1 is LGHNA, CDR2 YSLEER, per germline. The V gene lost 3 bases and the J gene lost 2 bases, with 16 bases spanning the gap. The CDR3 has 16 amino acids. The chain couples TRBV4-3 to TRBJ1-1, with unresolved D. The specimen was peripheral blood. The TCR comes from a man aged 65-85 years with active or convalescent COVID-19. The CDR3 reads CASSQDQALLNTEAFF. The CDR3 region has the DNA TGCGCCAGCAGCCAGGATCAAGCGCTACTAAACACTGAAGCTTTCTTT.